The rows below give T cell receptor beta chains drawn from one sample of a study of identical twins. MiXCR, applied by TCRdb to the 5' RACE reads, yields one record per CDR3 protein. Among hundreds of thousands of distinct CDR3 sequences, 7% to 7.5% were seen once, and the ten largest hold around 1.6%. This same sample was also taken into another study, of yellow fever vaccine responses in identical twins.

Material for sequencing was PBMCs. The receptors come from a woman aged 18-29 years in good health. The CDR3 runs from the conserved cysteine through the conserved F or W. The D gene is left open where the match is weak. Clone size is shown for a subset of rows, as once, few, many or a class of expanded clone.

V: TRBV12-3/TRBV12-4; D: NA; size: many; J: TRBJ2-7; DNA: TGTGCCAGCAGTTCGTCGACGCAGAGGGGAGGATACGAGCAGTACTTC; CDR3: CASSSSTQRGGYEQYF
V: TRBV5-5; D: NA; size: NA; J: TRBJ2-3; DNA: TGTGCCAGCAGCTTGGCAGTCAGGACACAGTATACGCAGTATTTT; CDR3: CASSLAVRTQYTQYF
V: TRBV27; D: NA; size: NA; J: TRBJ2-7; DNA: TGCACCAGCAGTTCTCACAGGGTCGCCTACGAGCAGTACTTC; CDR3: CTSSSHRVAYEQYF
V: TRBV7-9; D: NA; size: few; J: TRBJ2-1; DNA: TGTGCCAGCAGCTTAATCCCCACCCCCGCCTACAATGAGCAGTTCTTC; CDR3: CASSLIPTPAYNEQFF
V: TRBV12-3/TRBV12-4; D: NA; size: few; J: TRBJ1-5; DNA: TGTGCCAGCAGTCCCCGGGCCGCCTTTTTAGATCAGCCCCAGCATTTT; CDR3: CASSPRAAFLDQPQHF
V: TRBV20-1; D: NA; size: few; J: TRBJ2-5; DNA: TGCAGTGCTAAATCGCTTGAGACCCAGTACTTC; CDR3: CSAKSLETQYF
V: TRBV25-1; D: NA; size: few; J: TRBJ1-6; DNA: TGTGCCAGTGCCTACTCCAGCTATAATTCACCCCTCCACTTT; CDR3: CASAYSSYNSPLHF
V: TRBV6-5; D: NA; size: NA; J: TRBJ1-1; DNA: TGTGCCAGCAGTTACGTCCCGGGGGGGACTGAAGCTTTCTTT; CDR3: CASSYVPGGTEAFF
V: TRBV12-3/TRBV12-4; D: TRBD2; size: NA; J: TRBJ2-3; DNA: TGTGCCAGCAGTTTTGGCGGGGGGGCCCCAGGTACGCAGTATTTT; CDR3: CASSFGGGAPGTQYF
V: TRBV5-1; D: NA; size: few; J: TRBJ2-3; DNA: TGCGCCAGCAGCTCGTCCCGGGACTCCTATTTT; CDR3: CASSSSRDSYF
V: TRBV12-3/TRBV12-4; D: TRBD1; size: NA; J: TRBJ2-5; DNA: TGTGCCAGCAGTGCCCGGGACAGGGAAGTTCAAGAGACCCAGTACTTC; CDR3: CASSARDREVQETQYF
V: TRBV4-2; D: TRBD2; size: NA; J: TRBJ2-3; DNA: TGTGCCAGCAGCCCTGGAGCGGGGGGGCCGGGCTGGTATTTT; CDR3: CASSPGAGGPGWYF
V: TRBV4-1; D: NA; size: few; J: TRBJ1-5; DNA: TGCGCCAGCAGCCAAGTGTGGGGGAACAGGCAGCCCCAGCATTTT; CDR3: CASSQVWGNRQPQHF
V: TRBV7-2; D: NA; size: few; J: TRBJ2-7; DNA: TGTGCCAGCAGCTTAGTTGGACCCATAAGCTCCTACGAGCAGTACTTC; CDR3: CASSLVGPISSYEQYF
V: TRBV24-1; D: TRBD1; size: few; J: TRBJ1-2; DNA: TGTGCCACCAGCTCTGTTGCCGGGACAGGTTCCTATGGCTACACCTTC; CDR3: CATSSVAGTGSYGYTF
V: TRBV9; D: TRBD1; size: few; J: TRBJ1-2; DNA: TGTGCCAGCAGCGTAGGTGACAGGGGGCAAGTTGGTGGCTACACCTTC; CDR3: CASSVGDRGQVGGYTF
V: TRBV28; D: NA; size: few; J: TRBJ2-7; DNA: TGTGCCAGCAGTGAGCGGGGACAATACGAGCAGTACTTC; CDR3: CASSERGQYEQYF
V: TRBV5-1; D: NA; size: few; J: TRBJ2-2; DNA: TGCGCCAGCAGCTTAAACCGCGCCGGGGGATTTAACACCGGGGAGCTGTTTTTT; CDR3: CASSLNRAGGFNTGELFF
V: TRBV20-1; D: TRBD1; size: NA; J: TRBJ1-2; DNA: TGCAGTGCTAGAAGACAGGGGAGCTATGGCTACACCTTC; CDR3: CSARRQGSYGYTF
V: TRBV4-1; D: NA; size: many; J: TRBJ2-3; DNA: TGCGCCAGCAGCCAAGATTCCCAGGGCGGCTATACGCAGTATTTT; CDR3: CASSQDSQGGYTQYF
V: TRBV7-6; D: TRBD2; size: few; J: TRBJ2-5; DNA: TGTGCCAGCAGCGCAAAAGCGGGAGGGCTGGAGACCCAGTACTTC; CDR3: CASSAKAGGLETQYF
V: TRBV12-3/TRBV12-4; D: TRBD2; size: few; J: TRBJ2-4; DNA: TGTGCCAGCAGTTTGCGGGGGGGCGGAGACATTCAGTACTTC; CDR3: CASSLRGGGDIQYF
V: TRBV15; D: NA; size: few; J: TRBJ1-4; DNA: TGTGCCACCAGCAGAGAAGCCGGGGAAAATGAAAAACTGTTTTTT; CDR3: CATSREAGENEKLFF
V: TRBV4-2; D: NA; size: many; J: TRBJ1-1; DNA: TGTGCCAGCAGCCAAGATGGGGGCGGCACTGAAGCTTTCTTT; CDR3: CASSQDGGGTEAFF
V: TRBV12-3/TRBV12-4; D: NA; size: many; J: TRBJ1-1; DNA: TGTGCCAGCAGTTTAGGGAGGGGCGTGAACACTGAAGCTTTCTTT; CDR3: CASSLGRGVNTEAFF
V: TRBV4-1; D: NA; size: few; J: TRBJ2-1; DNA: TGCGCCAGCAGCCAAGATGGGTCGGTTCAAAGTGGGGGGAGTATCGATGAGCAGTTCTTC; CDR3: CASSQDGSVQSGGSIDEQFF
V: TRBV3-1; D: NA; size: many; J: TRBJ2-5; DNA: TGTGCCAGCAGCCAAGATGGCAGAGTATGGGAGACCCAGTACTTC; CDR3: CASSQDGRVWETQYF
V: TRBV10-3; D: NA; size: few; J: TRBJ1-2; DNA: TGTGCCATCAGTGAGTCGGCATCCGGTGGCTACACCTTC; CDR3: CAISESASGGYTF
V: TRBV3-1; D: TRBD1; size: NA; J: TRBJ1-4; DNA: TGTGCCAGCAGCCAAGATATAGGGGGCAATGAAAAACTGTTTTTT; CDR3: CASSQDIGGNEKLFF
V: TRBV7-8; D: TRBD1; size: NA; J: TRBJ1-5; DNA: TGTGCCAGCAGCTTAGCTGGGACAGGGGGCTATCAGCCCCAGCATTTT; CDR3: CASSLAGTGGYQPQHF
V: TRBV7-9; D: NA; size: NA; J: TRBJ2-4; DNA: TGTGCCAGCAGCCGAGAAAAGACGACCGAAAACATTCAGTACTTC; CDR3: CASSREKTTENIQYF
V: TRBV12-3/TRBV12-4; D: NA; size: NA; J: TRBJ2-2; DNA: TGTGCCAGCAGGCCAACCCCCCGACTGGGCCAGAACACCGGGGAGCTGTTTTTT; CDR3: CASRPTPRLGQNTGELFF
V: TRBV11-3; D: NA; size: many; J: TRBJ1-2; DNA: TGTGCCAGCAGCTTTGGGGCCGGGGTGGTAGACGACTATGGCTACACCTTC; CDR3: CASSFGAGVVDDYGYTF
V: TRBV4-1; D: NA; size: many; J: TRBJ2-3; DNA: TGCGCCAGCAGCCAAAAACCCACTATAGAGGCAGATACGCAGTATTTT; CDR3: CASSQKPTIEADTQYF